This T cell receptor (beta chain) was recovered during a study of breast tumors, draining lymph nodes, adjacent tissues. Regarding the study as a whole: Tumor and nontumor repertoires were significantly more similar in luminal-like than in basal-like breast cancer. The lymph node origin of tumor T cells was framed as consistent with a hypothesis, not demonstrated.

Concerning this clonotype itself: Antigen unknown.

V lost 6 bases and J lost 6, with 15 bases in between. The germline CDR1 and CDR2 sequences are DFQATT and SNEGSKA (reference sequence). The CDR3 covers 13 residues. From the multiplex PCR reads, TCRdb called clonotypes with MiXCR, one entry per CDR3 protein. The profile shows some 15,000 distinct CDR3 sequences, less than 85% of them singletons. This sequence was found in a female donor with breast cancer. Some clones in this sample may be carry-over from other donors' samples. The sample consisted of tumor-adjacent breast tissue. The chain is built from TRBV20-1 and TRBJ2-1; a possible D gene is TRBD2 (6 bases). CDR3 amino acids: CSAGTGAVNEQFF. In DNA form, the CDR3 reads TGCAGTGCCGGGACTGGGGCGGTCAATGAGCAGTTCTTC.